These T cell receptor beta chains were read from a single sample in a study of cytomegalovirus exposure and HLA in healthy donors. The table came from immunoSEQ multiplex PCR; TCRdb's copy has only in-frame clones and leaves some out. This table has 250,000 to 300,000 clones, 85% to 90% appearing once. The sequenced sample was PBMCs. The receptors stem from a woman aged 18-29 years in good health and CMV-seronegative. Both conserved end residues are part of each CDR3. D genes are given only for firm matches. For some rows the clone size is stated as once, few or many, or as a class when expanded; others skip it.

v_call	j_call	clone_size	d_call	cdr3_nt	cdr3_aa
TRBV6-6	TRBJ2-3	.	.	TGTGCCAGCAGTGTACAGGGTTCAGATACGCAGTATTTT	CASSVQGSDTQYF
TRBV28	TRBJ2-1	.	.	TGTGCCAGCAGGAGCGGGCAGCGGAATGAGCAGTTCTTC	CASRSGQRNEQFF
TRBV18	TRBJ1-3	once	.	TGTGCCAGCTCAGGACCGGACAGAAGCTCTGGAAACACCATATATTTT	CASSGPDRSSGNTIYF
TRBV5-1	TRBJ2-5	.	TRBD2	TGCGCCAGCAGCTCCCGCAACTCGAAGACTAGCGGGGTACAAGAGACCCAGTACTTC	CASSSRNSKTSGVQETQYF
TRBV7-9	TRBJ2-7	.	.	TGTGCCAGCAGCATCCCAGGCGGAGGGGACGACTCCTACGAGCAGTACTTC	CASSIPGGGDDSYEQYF
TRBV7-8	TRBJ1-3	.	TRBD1	TGTGCCAGCAGCCCAGGACAGGGTACTGGAAACACCATATATTTT	CASSPGQGTGNTIYF
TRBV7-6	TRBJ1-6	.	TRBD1	TGTGCCAGCAGCCTAGGGCTTCAAGGGGACAGGGGGCGAGAAGGTGATAATTCACCCCTCCACTTT	CASSLGLQGDRGREGDNSPLHF
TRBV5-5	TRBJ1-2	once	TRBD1	TGTGCCAGCAGCTCCAGCTTAACAGGGGAGGACAACTATGGCTACACCTTC	CASSSSLTGEDNYGYTF
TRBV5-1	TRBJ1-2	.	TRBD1	TGTGCCAGCAGCTCGTCAAGACAGGGAACCTATGGCTACACCTTC	CASSSSRQGTYGYTF
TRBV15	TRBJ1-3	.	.	TGTGCCACCAGCAGAGATCGCGGCCCCGGAAACACCATATATTTT	CATSRDRGPGNTIYF
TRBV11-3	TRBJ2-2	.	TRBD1	TGTGCCAGCAGCTTAGACTCAGGGGGCACCGGGGAGCTGTTTTTT	CASSLDSGGTGELFF
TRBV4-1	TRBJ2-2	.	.	TGCGCCAGCAGCCAAACCCTTGGAGCCACCGGGGAGCTGTTTTTT	CASSQTLGATGELFF
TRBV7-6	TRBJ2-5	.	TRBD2	TGTGCCAGCAGCTTGACTAGCGGGTTCGTCCAAGAGACCCAGTACTTC	CASSLTSGFVQETQYF
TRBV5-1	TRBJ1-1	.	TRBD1	TGCGCCAGCAGCCTGACAGGGGGCGGACGAGCTTTCTTT	CASSLTGGGRAFF
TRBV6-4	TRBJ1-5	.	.	TGTGCCAGCAGTGACTCGACTGCGACCCAGCCCCAGCATTTT	CASSDSTATQPQHF
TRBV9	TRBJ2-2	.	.	TGTGCCAGCAGCGTAGTGTCAGGGTCGACGAACACCGGGGAGCTGTTTTTT	CASSVVSGSTNTGELFF
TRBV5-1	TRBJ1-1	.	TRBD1	TGCGCCAGCAGCTTGGAACAGGGGGCGCTTTGGACTGAAGCTTTCTTT	CASSLEQGALWTEAFF
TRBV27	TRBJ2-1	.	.	TGTGCCAGCAGCCGGACAGCGCCCTCCTACAATGAGCAGTTCTTC	CASSRTAPSYNEQFF
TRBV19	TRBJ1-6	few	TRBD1	TGTGCCAGTAGTATTCGGGGACAGGGGTTTCCCCTCCACTTT	CASSIRGQGFPLHF
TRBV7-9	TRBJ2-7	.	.	TGTGCCAGCAGCTTAGACCGGGTCCAGTCCCACGAGCAGTACTTC	CASSLDRVQSHEQYF
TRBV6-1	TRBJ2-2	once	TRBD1	TGTGCCAGCAGTGAACAGGGGGCGCGGGCCGGGGAGCTGTTTTTT	CASSEQGARAGELFF
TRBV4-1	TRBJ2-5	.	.	TGCGCCAGCAGCCAAGAACCCCCAGGGAATCTCCAAGAGACCCAGTACTTC	CASSQEPPGNLQETQYF
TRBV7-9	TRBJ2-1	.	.	TGTGCCAGCAGCTTAGTTCGGGGGAACTACAATGAGCAGTTCTTC	CASSLVRGNYNEQFF
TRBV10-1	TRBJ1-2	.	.	TGCGCCAGCAGTGAGCCAGGGCACGGCTACACCTTC	CASSEPGHGYTF
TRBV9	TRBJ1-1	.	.	TGTGCCAGCAGCGTAGGTCAGTTCAACACTGAAGCTTTCTTT	CASSVGQFNTEAFF
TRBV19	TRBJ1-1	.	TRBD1	TGTGCCAGTAGTTACACAGGGGGAGCGAGGAACACTGAAGCTTTCTTT	CASSYTGGARNTEAFF
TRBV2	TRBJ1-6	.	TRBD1	TGTGCCAGCAGTCAGACAGGGGGACGCTATAATTCACCCCTCCACTTT	CASSQTGGRYNSPLHF
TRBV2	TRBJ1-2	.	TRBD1	TGTGCCAGCAGTGACCAAACAGGGGTTGAGAACTATGGCTACACCTTC	CASSDQTGVENYGYTF
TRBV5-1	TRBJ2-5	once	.	TGCGCCAGCAGAATGGGGGCAGGTCCCTATCTGGAGACCCAGTACTTC	CASRMGAGPYLETQYF
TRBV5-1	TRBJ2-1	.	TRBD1	TGCGCCAGCAGCGAGGGCCGGGACAGTTTGTTCTTC	CASSEGRDSLFF
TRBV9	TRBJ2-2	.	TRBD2	TGTGCCAGCAGGGGGACTAGCAGCGACAACACCGGGGAGCTGTTTTTT	CASRGTSSDNTGELFF
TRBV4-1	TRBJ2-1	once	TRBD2	TGCGCCAGCAGCCGGGACCCCCTAGCGGGGGTCTACAATGAGCAGTTCTTC	CASSRDPLAGVYNEQFF
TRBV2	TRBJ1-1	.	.	TGTGCCAGCACCTACGACCGGGGGTGGACTGAAGCTTTCTTT	CASTYDRGWTEAFF
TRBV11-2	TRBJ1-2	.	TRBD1	TGTGCTAGTCGAGGGACAGGTCTTGACCCCCTCTATGGCTACACCTTC	CASRGTGLDPLYGYTF
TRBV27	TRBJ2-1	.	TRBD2	TGTGCCAGCAGTTTGCGGGGGGCCTACAATGAGCAGTTCTTC	CASSLRGAYNEQFF
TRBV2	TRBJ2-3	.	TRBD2	TGTGCCAGCAGCACCGCGGGGGGGCGGGCAGATACGCAGTATTTT	CASSTAGGRADTQYF
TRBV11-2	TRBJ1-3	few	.	TGTGCCAGCAGCTTAGACGACAGAATGGGAAACACCATATATTTT	CASSLDDRMGNTIYF